The 21 T cell receptor beta chains below come from one sample, sequenced in a study of blood T cell repertoires in COVID-19. Only in-frame clones appear in the TCRdb table, and some are missing; sequencing was by immunoSEQ multiplex PCR. The sample holds 25,000 to 35,000 clones, roughly nine tenths seen once. The source material was peripheral blood. The source of these receptors is a man older than 75 with acute or convalescent COVID-19.

This clone appeared a single time. J is TRBJ2-2 and V is TRBV2, with a possible D match to TRBD1 (6 bases). Germline CDR1 and CDR2: SNHLY and FYNNEI. The V gene lost 4 bases and the J gene lost 2 bases, with 14 bases spanning the gap. The CDR3 totals 16 residues. CDR3 residues: CASSVWGPRNTGELFF. The CDR3 DNA is TGTGCCAGCAGTGTCTGGGGGCCTAGAAACACCGGGGAGCTGTTTTTT. Complete variable domain (other parts from reference TRBV2 and TRBJ2-2): EPEVTQTPSHQVTQMGQEVILRCVPISNHLYFYWYRQILGQKVEFLVSFYNNEISEKSEIFDDQFSVERPDGSNFTLKIRSTKLEDSAMYFCASSVWGPRNTGELFFGEGSRLTVL.

V gene TRBV30 combines with J gene TRBJ2-3, with D maybe TRBD1 (6 bases). The CDR3 sequence is 15 residues long. In germline, CDR1 is GTSNPN, CDR2 SVGIG (reference sequence). V was pared by 3 bases and J by 4 bases, with 17 bases between. CDR3 region: CAWREQGLSPDTQYF. The CDR3 DNA follows: TGTGCCTGGAGGGAACAGGGTTTGAGCCCAGATACGCAGTATTTT.

The rearrangement links TRBV27 to TRBJ2-4; 8 nucleotides align to TRBD1. Germline CDR1 reads MNHEY; CDR2 reads SMNVEV (reference sequence). The CDR3 spans 14 residues. With 5 bases clipped from V and 6 bases from J, the junction kept 6 bases outside the gene matches. The CDR3 here is CASSDRGSRNIQYF. CDR3 sequence (DNA): TGTGCCAGCAGTGACAGGGGTTCCCGAAACATTCAGTACTTC.

The chain employs TRBV5-1 and TRBJ2-5; no reliable D call. The V gene lost 0 bases and the J gene lost 1 base, with 7 bases spanning the gap. Germline V gene lookup returns CDR1 SGHRS and CDR2 YFSETQ. The CDR3 contains 14 residues. The CDR3 sequence: CASSLVFSQETQYF. CDR3 coding DNA: TGCGCCAGCAGCTTGGTTTTCAGCCAAGAGACCCAGTACTTC.

This chain joins TRBV4-2 and TRBJ1-1, with no clear D. The CDR3 contains 15 residues. The V gene's germline CDR1 is LGHNA and CDR2 YNFKEQ. V lost 3 bases and J 3 bases, leaving 14 bases between the germline ends. The CDR3 nucleotides read TGTGCCAGCAGCCAGTTAGCATCGGGTTACACTGAAGCTTTCTTT. It is translated as CASSQLASGYTEAFF.

The rearrangement uses TRBV28 and TRBJ1-2; D ambiguous. The germline V gene encodes CDR1 MDHEN and CDR2 SYDVKM. The V gene lost 1 base and the J gene lost 7 bases, with 13 bases spanning the gap. CDR3 length: 14 amino acids. CDR3 loop: CASSLFLDGGGYTF. The CDR3 region has the DNA TGTGCCAGCAGTTTATTTCTAGACGGTGGTGGCTACACCTTC.

The J gene is TRBJ2-2, the V gene TRBV6-5; TRBD1 matches at 7 bases. The J segment lost 0 bases and the V segment lost 6 bases, leaving 4 bases of the junction unmatched. Germline V lookup: CDR1 MNHEY, CDR2 SVGAGI. The CDR3 runs to 15 residues. As DNA, the CDR3 is TGTGCCAGCAGCCGGGACAGCCCGAACACCGGGGAGCTGTTTTTT. It is translated as CASSRDSPNTGELFF.

V is TRBV4-2 and J is TRBJ2-1; TRBD2 is a possible D gene (5 bases). Between the trimmed V and J ends, which lost 4 bases and 7 bases, there was a span of 14 bases. This CDR3 spans 14 amino acids. Germline V gives CDR1 LGHNA, CDR2 YNFKEQ. This chain's CDR3 is CASSPLVTVNEQFF. The CDR3 bases are TGTGCCAGCAGCCCACTAGTCACCGTTAATGAGCAGTTCTTC.

V and J are TRBV11-3 and TRBJ2-7; D not certain. Per germline, CDR1 SGHNT and CDR2 YENEEA. V shed 0 bases and J shed 12 bases, with 15 bases lying between them. This CDR3 has 13 residues. The CDR3 sequence is CASSLDTLGPTYF. CDR3 coding DNA: TGTGCCAGCAGCTTAGATACACTTGGGCCAACGTACTTC.

The chain links TRBV2 to TRBJ1-4; D is ambiguous. From germline, CDR1 is SNHLY and CDR2 FYNNEI. The CDR3 has 12 amino acids. V was shortened by 10 bases and J by 7 bases, with 13 bases between the two germline ends. The CDR3 coding sequence is TGTGCCAAACGTACACCGGGTGAAAAACTGTTTTTT. Its protein product is CAKRTPGEKLFF.

This chain uses TRBV29-1 with TRBJ1-5, with 10 bases fitting TRBD1. Losses at the gene ends were 4 bases for V and 2 bases for J; bases not matched to a gene: 5. This CDR3 spans 15 amino acids. Per germline, CDR1 SQVTM and CDR2 ANQGSEA. CDR3 in amino acids: CSVASGTGGNQPQHF. CDR3 coding DNA: TGCAGCGTTGCTTCCGGGACAGGGGGCAATCAGCCCCAGCATTTT.

The CDR3 DNA follows: TGTGCCAGCAGTGAAGCCTGGGTGGGACAGGGGGCAGCTGAAGCTTTCTTT. Translation: CASSEAWVGQGAAEAFF. This chain connects TRBV6-1 to TRBJ1-1; 12 bases line up with TRBD1. CDR1 and CDR2 (germline): MNHNS, SASEGT. The CDR3 extends over 17 amino acids. V trimming: 0 bases; J trimming: 6 bases; junction bases outside the gene matches: 8.

The chain uses TRBV6-5 and TRBJ2-1, with D perhaps matching TRBD2 (5 bases). Trimming left V 5 bases short and J 8 bases short, with 13 bases between. The V gene's germline CDR1 is MNHEY and CDR2 SVGAGI. This CDR3 comprises 13 residues. The DNA of the CDR3 is TGTGCCAGCAGTCGCTCCCCGCGGGATGAGCAGTTCTTC. Encoded protein: CASSRSPRDEQFF.

The genes are TRBV27 and TRBJ1-6; possibly TRBD1 for D (6 bases). The CDR3 has 19 residues. CDR1 MNHEY and CDR2 SMNVEV come from the germline V gene (reference sequence). The V and J ends lost 11 bases and 0 bases respectively, with 26 bases between them. The CDR3: CAPPGENRARSSYNSPLHF. CDR3 nucleotide sequence: TGTGCCCCCCCAGGGGAAAACAGGGCCAGGAGCTCCTATAATTCACCCCTCCACTTT.

The chain is built from TRBV7-2 and TRBJ2-1, with TRBD1 identical over 12 bases. Germline CDR1 SGHTA, CDR2 FQGNSA. The CDR3 totals 15 residues. V shed 5 bases and J 4 bases; nucleotides not matched to a gene: 3. CDR3 DNA: TGTGCCAGCAGCCGGGACAGGGGGCAATACAATGAGCAGTTCTTC. Residues: CASSRDRGQYNEQFF.

A single count supports this clone. The rearrangement uses TRBV27 and TRBJ2-3; 7 positions match TRBD1. Germline-derived CDR1 and CDR2 are MNHEY and SMNVEV (reference sequence). The J segment lost 3 bases and the V segment lost 5 bases, leaving 8 bases of the junction unmatched. The CDR3 is made up of 15 amino acids. DNA of the CDR3: TGTGCCAGCAGTCAACCGGGACAGTTTACAGATACGCAGTATTTT. Its translation: CASSQPGQFTDTQYF.

The CDR3 bases are TGTGCCAGCTCACCAAAGACAGGGGGCGGGGATGAGCAGTTCTTC. It yields the protein CASSPKTGGGDEQFF. The gene calls are TRBV18 and TRBJ2-1; 10 bases agree with TRBD1. The V gene end was trimmed by 2 bases and the J gene end by 8 bases; junction bases not matched to a gene: 6. The V gene's germline CDR1 is KGHSH and CDR2 LQKENI. This CDR3 comprises 15 residues.

The chain uses TRBV27 and TRBJ2-1; 14 bases agree with TRBD2. V lost 5 bases and J lost 9; bases outside the gene matches: 6. Germline CDR1 reads MNHEY; CDR2 reads SMNVEV (reference sequence). This CDR3 contains 15 residues. CDR3 sequence reads: CASSIGTSGRREQFF. The DNA of the CDR3 is TGTGCCAGCAGTATCGGGACTAGCGGGAGACGTGAGCAGTTCTTC.

V is TRBV28 and J is TRBJ1-4; no reliable D call. Germline CDR1 is MDHEN and CDR2 is SYDVKM. Trimming cost V 6 bases and J 8 bases, with 16 bases left between them. The CDR3 extends over 14 amino acids. In DNA form, the CDR3 reads TGTGCCAGCAGACTCAGCCGGGTCGAAGAAAAACTGTTTTTT. Translated, it gives CASRLSRVEEKLFF.

This clone occurred once. The gene calls are TRBV15 and TRBJ1-5; D is undetermined. In germline, CDR1 is LNHNV, CDR2 YYDKDF (reference sequence). The CDR3 has 15 amino acids. V was pared by 4 bases and J by 3 bases, with 13 bases between. The CDR3 loop reads CATSMSIAVNQPQHF. As DNA, the CDR3 is TGTGCCACCAGCATGTCAATAGCGGTCAATCAGCCCCAGCATTTT.

The chain recombines TRBV5-1 with TRBJ2-3, with D uncertain. CDR1 and CDR2 (germline): SGHRS, YFSETQ. Trimming removed 0 bases from V and 2 bases from J, with 13 bases in between. The CDR3 totals 16 residues. CDR3 in amino acids: CASSLGFRGVTDTQYF. CDR3 coding DNA: TGCGCCAGCAGCTTGGGATTTCGCGGAGTCACAGATACGCAGTATTTT.